This passage covers 3 T cell receptor beta chains from one sample sequenced in a study of blood T cell repertoires in COVID-19. Sequencing was performed with immunoSEQ multiplex PCR; in TCRdb, only in-frame clones are kept and a portion is missing. The sample consists of about 150,000 clones, roughly four fifths of them appearing once. Source material: peripheral blood. The receptors were gathered from a human donor with acute or convalescent COVID-19. The donor label of this sample is uncertain.

This chain connects TRBV6-5 to TRBJ1-4; 7 bases map to TRBD1. The length of the CDR3 is 13 residues. V lost 5 bases and J lost 8; bases outside the gene matches: 5. In germline, CDR1 is MNHEY, CDR2 SVGAGI. CDR3 nucleotides: TGTGCCAGCAGTAGACAGGGCTACGAAAAACTGTTTTTT. Amino acid sequence: CASSRQGYEKLFF.

This clone was observed a few times. The chain combines TRBV12-5 with TRBJ1-2; the match to TRBD1 covers 8 bases. This CDR3 is built from 14 residues. The germline CDR1 and CDR2 sequences are LGHNT and FRNRAP. Trimming cost V 1 base and J 8 bases; bases outside gene matches: 6. Here the CDR3 reads CASGLGLTGDGYTF. The DNA for the CDR3 is TGTGCTAGTGGTTTGGGCCTGACAGGGGACGGCTACACCTTC.

The chain has TRBV12-3 or TRBV12-4 and TRBJ1-6; a possible D gene is TRBD1 (5 bases). The CDR3 length is 12 residues. The ends were cut back, 6 bases at V and 7 bases at J, with 7 bases in the middle. CDR3: CASRPGNSPLHF. CDR3 in DNA: TGTGCCAGCAGACCAGGGAATTCACCCCTCCACTTT.